One sample yielded the 31 T cell receptor beta chains listed below, sequenced in a study of blood T cell repertoires in COVID-19. Only in-frame clones appear in the TCRdb table, and some are missing; sequencing was by immunoSEQ multiplex PCR. The sample contains approximately 170,000 clones, approximately 82% of which appear only once. Sequenced input: peripheral blood. These receptors came from a woman aged 80 or over with active or convalescent COVID-19.

The V gene is TRBV28, the J gene TRBJ2-7, with 10 bases that match TRBD1. Germline V CDR1 and CDR2: MDHEN, SYDVKM. V trimming: 3 bases; J trimming: 5 bases; junction bases outside the gene matches: 7. CDR3 length: 15 residues. The CDR3 DNA reads as TGTGCCAGCAGTTTCGCCGGGACAGGGGACCACGAGCAGTACTTC. Its translation is CASSFAGTGDHEQYF.

The CDR3 DNA sequence: TGTGCCAGCAGCCTTGCCCCGGAGGGTAAGGATGAGCAGTTCTTC. The encoded protein is CASSLAPEGKDEQFF. The chain combines TRBV5-4 with TRBJ2-1, with TRBD2 as a possible D gene (6 bases). CDR3 length: 15 amino acids. Germline V gives CDR1 SGHNT, CDR2 YYREEE (reference sequence). V shed 4 bases and J shed 8 bases, with 19 bases lying between them.

The chain employs TRBV29-1 and TRBJ1-4, with a weak D call TRBD1 (6 bases). V was clipped by 5 bases and J by 3 bases, with 16 bases between them. The CDR3 loop spans 15 amino acids. CDR1 is SQVTM, CDR2 ANQGSEA, per germline. The CDR3 reads CSVLAWGQSNEKLFF. The DNA of the CDR3 is TGCAGCGTTCTTGCGTGGGGGCAATCTAATGAAAAACTGTTTTTT.

The V gene is TRBV27, the J gene TRBJ1-1; 11 bases map to TRBD1. The J segment lost 1 base and the V segment lost 5 bases, leaving 6 bases of the junction unmatched. The V gene's germline CDR1 is MNHEY and CDR2 SMNVEV (reference sequence). This CDR3 contains 16 residues. Written as DNA, the CDR3 is TGTGCCAGCAGTCGCCGGACAGGGGGCGGGAACACTGAAGCTTTCTTT. Protein sequence: CASSRRTGGGNTEAFF.

DNA for the CDR3: TGTGCCAGCAGTGAGGGAACAGGGAAAGGCTACACCTTC. This translates into CASSEGTGKGYTF. The chain uses TRBV6-1 and TRBJ1-2; possible D gene TRBD1, 6 bases. Looked up from germline, CDR1 is MNHNS and CDR2 is SASEGT. Trimming shortened V by 3 bases and J by 8 bases, and 13 bases separated the two germline ends. The CDR3 contains 13 residues.

The V gene is TRBV23-1, the J gene TRBJ1-5; TRBD1 aligns across 7 bases. TRBV23-1 is known as an ORF, though its function is uncertain. This CDR3 spans 16 amino acids. With 3 bases clipped from V and 2 bases from J, the junction kept 7 bases outside the gene matches. This chain's CDR3 is CASSHWRGQRNQPQHF. DNA of the CDR3: TGCGCCAGCAGTCATTGGAGGGGACAGCGCAATCAGCCCCAGCATTTT.

The CDR3 reads CAWRRSDNEQFF. CDR3 DNA sequence: TGTGCCTGGAGGCGGAGTGACAATGAGCAGTTCTTC. This chain connects TRBV30 to TRBJ2-1; D is uncertain. V was pared by 3 bases and J by 5 bases, with 8 bases between. The CDR3 has 12 amino acids. Germline CDR1 and CDR2: GTSNPN and SVGIG (reference sequence).

The V call is TRBV12-3 or TRBV12-4, the J call TRBJ1-3; D gene uncertain. This CDR3 region has 13 residues. V lost 7 bases and J lost 3, with 10 bases in between. The CDR3 loop reads CASTRMDGNTIYF. For the CDR3, the DNA is TGTGCCAGCACCAGGATGGATGGAAACACCATATATTTT.

J is TRBJ2-5 and V is TRBV11-3, with 10 bases identical to TRBD1. Per the germline V gene, CDR1 is SGHNT and CDR2 is YENEEA. CDR3 size: 15 residues. The trim removed 5 bases at V and 5 bases at J, leaving 8 bases unmatched. The CDR3 loop reads CASSPRTGGRETQYF. Here the CDR3 DNA reads TGTGCCAGCAGCCCCCGGACAGGGGGGAGGGAGACCCAGTACTTC.

DNA of the CDR3: TGTGCCAGCAGCCAGGGGGGCGCCTACGAGCAGTACTTC. It codes for CASSQGGAYEQYF. The gene calls are TRBV28 and TRBJ2-7; D is perhaps TRBD1 (7 bases). This CDR3 has 13 residues. V was shortened by 6 bases and J by 2 bases, with 11 bases between the two germline ends. Germline CDR1 is MDHEN and CDR2 is SYDVKM. The complete variable domain, with remaining parts taken from reference TRBV28 and TRBJ2-7, reads DVKVTQSSRYLVKRTGEKVFLECVQDMDHENMFWYRQDPGLGLRLIYFSYDVKMKEKGDIPEGYSVSREKKERFSLILESASTNQTSMYLCASSQGGAYEQYFGPGTRLTVT.

CDR3 nucleotides: TGTGCCAGCTCCTCTGCGTGGGGCACCGCTGAAGCTTTCTTT. Translating gives CASSSAWGTAEAFF. The chain has TRBV5-5 and TRBJ1-1; the D gene is possibly TRBD1 (5 bases). The ends were cut back, 7 bases at V and 6 bases at J, with 19 bases in the middle. CDR1 SGHKS and CDR2 YYEKEE come from the germline V gene (reference sequence). The CDR3 contains 14 residues.

This sequence joins TRBV5-4 and TRBJ1-1; 8 nucleotides line up with TRBD1. Germline V gives CDR1 SGHNT, CDR2 YYREEE (reference sequence). J lost 1 base, V lost 2 bases, and 1 base had no gene match. There are 14 residues in the CDR3. CDR3 amino acids: CASSFTGGNTEAFF. The CDR3 nucleotides read TGTGCCAGCAGCTTTACAGGGGGGAACACTGAAGCTTTCTTT.

The rearrangement uses TRBV2 and TRBJ2-7, with TRBD1 matching over 9 bases. The CDR3 is 15 amino acids. CDR1 and CDR2 (germline): SNHLY, FYNNEI. V shed 4 bases, J shed 1 base, and the junction held 5 bases outside the gene matches. CDR3 in DNA: TGTGCCAGCAGTGGACCGGGACAGGGATCCTACGAGCAGTACTTC. This encodes CASSGPGQGSYEQYF.

The chain employs TRBV28 and TRBJ2-5; 7 nucleotides line up with TRBD1. The trim removed 6 bases at V and 5 bases at J, leaving 12 bases unmatched. The germline V gene has CDR1 MDHEN and CDR2 SYDVKM. This CDR3 region has 15 residues. In nucleotides, the CDR3 is TGTGCCAGCAGCCCCATTGGTAGGGGGCGGGAGACCCAGTACTTC. It codes for CASSPIGRGRETQYF.

V and J are TRBV9 and TRBJ2-1; 7 nucleotides align to TRBD2. Germline assignment: CDR1 SGDLS and CDR2 YYNGEE. The CDR3 length is 18 residues. Germline trimming cut 2 bases from V and 6 bases from J; bases unmatched to any gene: 17. CDR3 region: CASSVRPYAGRAINEQFF. CDR3 coding DNA: TGTGCCAGCAGCGTCCGACCGTACGCGGGGAGGGCTATCAATGAGCAGTTCTTC.

The chain recombines TRBV21-1 with TRBJ1-5; TRBD1, the table's D call, was not compared with the DNA. TRBV21-1 is a listed pseudogene. The CDR3 extends over 19 amino acids. The CDR3 region has the DNA TGTGCCAGCAGCGCCTCCGGGACAGGGGGCACGTTGGGCAATCAGCCCCAGCATTTT. This encodes CASSASGTGGTLGNQPQHF.

This clone was seen a handful of times. The genes are TRBV4-2 and TRBJ1-2; TRBD1 matches at 9 bases. Germline CDR1 is LGHNA and CDR2 is YNFKEQ. Unmatched junction bases numbered 5, after V lost 2 bases and J lost 4 bases. The CDR3 sequence is 15 residues long. For the CDR3, the DNA is TGTGCCAGCAGCCAAAACCAGGGACAGGGCTATGGCTACACCTTC. Its protein is CASSQNQGQGYGYTF.

The gene calls are TRBV5-1 and TRBJ2-3; 10 bases map to TRBD1. J lost 1 base, V lost 4 bases, and 3 bases had no gene match. CDR1 and CDR2 (germline): SGHRS, YFSETQ. CDR3 length: 15 amino acids. This chain's CDR3 is CASSAGTGGTDTQYF. CDR3 DNA sequence: TGCGCCAGCAGCGCAGGGACAGGGGGCACAGATACGCAGTATTTT.

The chain carries TRBV19 and TRBJ1-5, with 7 bases matching TRBD1. The germline V gene encodes CDR1 LNHDA and CDR2 SQIVND (reference sequence). The trim removed 7 bases at V and 4 bases at J, leaving 10 bases unmatched. The CDR3 runs 15 residues. In nucleotides, the CDR3 is TGTGCCAGTACCCGGGACAGCAATCTAAATCAGCCCCAGCATTTT. This gives the protein CASTRDSNLNQPQHF.

The rearrangement links TRBV4-1 to TRBJ2-5; 7 nucleotides align to TRBD2. CDR3 length: 17 amino acids. Germline loops: CDR1 MGHRA, CDR2 YSYEKL. The V segment lost 0 bases and the J segment 5 bases; nucleotides outside the gene matches: 12. The CDR3 loop reads CASSQDISAGVGETQYF. Written as DNA, the CDR3 is TGCGCCAGCAGCCAAGATATAAGTGCGGGAGTAGGTGAGACCCAGTACTTC.

This chain uses TRBV5-4 with TRBJ1-1, with 8 bases that match TRBD1. The CDR3 consists of 15 residues. Germline CDR1 SGHNT, CDR2 YYREEE (reference sequence). V lost 2 bases, J lost 0 bases, and 3 bases stayed unmatched. Here the CDR3 reads CASSLRTGMNTEAFF. The CDR3 bases are TGTGCCAGCAGCTTACGGACAGGGATGAACACTGAAGCTTTCTTT.

The V gene is TRBV19, the J gene TRBJ1-2; unclear D gene. V shed 6 bases and J shed 8 bases, with 10 bases lying between them. Germline assignment: CDR1 LNHDA and CDR2 SQIVND (reference sequence). The CDR3 covers 11 residues. CDR3 amino acids: CASSGFGGYTF. The CDR3 DNA sequence: TGTGCCAGTAGCGGGTTTGGGGGCTACACCTTC.

The J gene is TRBJ1-1, the V gene TRBV7-9; D gene unclear. Germline CDR1 SEHNR, CDR2 FQNEAQ (reference sequence). This CDR3 spans 13 amino acids. The V and J ends lost 1 base and 6 bases respectively, with 9 bases between them. The CDR3 nucleotides read TGTGCCAGCAGCTTAGTATCCGGTTCTGAAGCTTTCTTT. Its protein product is CASSLVSGSEAFF.

V gene TRBV6-5 combines with J gene TRBJ2-1; tentative D call: TRBD1 (6 bases). The CDR3 extends over 13 amino acids. Trimming pared 6 bases from V and 5 bases from J, leaving 11 bases between. The germline CDR1 and CDR2 sequences are MNHEY and SVGAGI. The CDR3 sequence: CASRLHRDNEQFF. Written as DNA, the CDR3 is TGTGCCAGCAGGCTCCACAGGGACAATGAGCAGTTCTTC.

The gene calls are TRBV11-2 and TRBJ2-7; D possibly corresponds to TRBD1 (5 bases). Per the germline V gene, CDR1 is SGHAT and CDR2 is FQNNGV. The CDR3 is 14 amino acids. V lost 7 bases, J lost 0 bases, and 13 bases lay in between. CDR3 DNA sequence: TGTGCCAGCAACCTCGACAGAATCTCCTACGAGCAGTACTTC. It encodes CASNLDRISYEQYF. The whole variable domain, remainder taken from reference TRBV11-2 and TRBJ2-7, is EAGVAQSPRYKIIEKRQSVAFWCNPISGHATLYWYQQILGQGPKLLIQFQNNGVVDDSQLPKDRFSAERLKGVDSTLKIQPAKLEDSAVYLCASNLDRISYEQYFGPGTRLTVT.

The V and J genes are TRBV5-1 and TRBJ2-7, with TRBD2 matching 10 bases. This CDR3 comprises 14 residues. Germline CDR1 SGHRS, CDR2 YFSETQ. With 4 bases clipped from V and 0 bases from J, the junction kept 1 base outside the gene matches. The CDR3 sequence is CASSVAGGSYEQYF. In DNA form, the CDR3 reads TGCGCCAGCAGCGTAGCGGGAGGCTCCTACGAGCAGTACTTC.

The V call is TRBV6-5, the J call TRBJ1-5; D call uncertain. Germline assignment: CDR1 MNHEY and CDR2 SVGAGI. CDR3 length: 13 residues. V lost 5 bases to trimming and J lost 5 bases, with 10 bases between them. The CDR3 DNA reads as TGTGCCAGCAGTCGGGGAGCCGATCAGCCCCAGCATTTT. It is translated as CASSRGADQPQHF.

The chain has TRBV5-1 and TRBJ2-5; TRBD2 matches 14 bases. After removal of 0 bases from V and 5 bases from J, the junction contained 6 bases not matched to a gene. CDR1 is SGHRS, CDR2 YFSETQ, per germline. The CDR3 extends over 17 amino acids. The CDR3 is CASSLEGLAGGLETQYF. The DNA of the CDR3 is TGCGCCAGCAGCTTGGAAGGACTAGCGGGAGGCCTGGAGACCCAGTACTTC.

The rearrangement links TRBV19 to TRBJ2-5, with 9 bases matching TRBD1. Germline V gene lookup returns CDR1 LNHDA and CDR2 SQIVND (reference sequence). Losses at the gene ends were 5 bases for V and 4 bases for J; bases not matched to a gene: 8. The CDR3 contains 15 residues. CDR3 sequence reads: CASSSPGTGLETQYF. DNA of the CDR3: TGTGCCAGTAGTTCGCCCGGGACAGGGTTAGAGACCCAGTACTTC.

This clone was seen only a few times. The V gene is TRBV30, the J gene TRBJ1-2; a weak D match, TRBD1 (6 bases). Germline CDR1 GTSNPN, CDR2 SVGIG (reference sequence). Trimming cost V 0 bases and J 7 bases, with 9 bases left between them. This CDR3 comprises 12 residues. The CDR3 region has the DNA TGTGCCTGGAGTGTCAGGGGCGGTGGCTACACCTTC. It specifies CAWSVRGGGYTF.

The chain recombines TRBV5-6 with TRBJ2-7; TRBD1 might be the D (6 bases). V gave up 6 bases and J gave up 6 bases, with 16 bases separating them. This CDR3 spans 13 amino acids. Germline lookup yields CDR1 SGHDT and CDR2 YYEEEE. CDR3 DNA sequence: TGTGCCAGCACCCCATGGACAGCCTCCGAGCAGTACTTC. This sequence encodes CASTPWTASEQYF.